These T cell receptor beta chains were read from a single sample in a study of blood T cell repertoires in COVID-19. The table came from immunoSEQ multiplex PCR; TCRdb's copy has only in-frame clones and leaves some out. The sample has nearly 250,000 clones; around nine tenths are singletons. Sequenced material: peripheral blood. The receptors here all came from a woman aged 55-69 years who had recovered from COVID-19. The CDR3 runs from the conserved cysteine through the conserved F or W. A D gene is named only where the DNA matches it firmly. Size tells how often a clone was seen (once, few, many) or the class of an expanded clone, and some rows leave it out.

abundance,j_gene,v_gene,d_gene,CDR3aa,CDR3nt
NA,TRBJ1-1,TRBV15,NA,CATSRDRPGQREAFF,TGTGCCACCAGCAGAGATCGGCCAGGGCAACGTGAAGCTTTCTTT
once,TRBJ2-1,TRBV27,NA,CASSSRRDFRSEQFF,TGTGCCAGCAGTTCGAGGAGGGATTTTCGTAGTGAGCAGTTCTTC
NA,TRBJ2-7,TRBV4-2,NA,CASSPQYEQYF,TGTGCCAGCAGCCCCCAATACGAGCAGTACTTC
NA,TRBJ1-1,TRBV6-5,TRBD1,CASSYRDSMNTEAFF,TGTGCCAGCAGTTATAGGGACAGTATGAACACTGAAGCTTTCTTT
NA,TRBJ2-1,TRBV7-2,TRBD2,CASSLLAGGDYNEQFF,TGTGCCAGCAGCTTATTGGCGGGGGGAGACTACAATGAGCAGTTCTTC
NA,TRBJ2-5,TRBV5-4,TRBD2,CASSPPQTSMETQYF,TGTGCCAGCAGCCCCCCTCAGACTAGCATGGAGACCCAGTACTTC
NA,TRBJ2-7,TRBV6-5,NA,CASRAVAETYEQYF,TGTGCCAGCAGGGCCGTAGCGGAGACCTACGAGCAGTACTTC
few,TRBJ2-3,TRBV21-1,NA,CASSLHAPNPTGVDTQYF,TGTGCCAGCAGCCTACACGCCCCAAACCCGACAGGGGTAGATACGCAGTATTTT
NA,TRBJ2-7,TRBV28,NA,CASSRGPRYEQYF,TGTGCCAGCAGCAGGGGACCTCGCTACGAGCAGTACTTC
NA,TRBJ2-1,TRBV5-6,NA,CASSLAEGYSYNEQFF,TGTGCCAGCAGCTTGGCCGAGGGTTACTCCTACAATGAGCAGTTCTTC
NA,TRBJ2-5,TRBV7-7,TRBD2,CASSTGLQETQYF,TGTGCTAGCAGCACGGGACTACAAGAGACCCAGTACTTC
few,TRBJ1-1,TRBV18,NA,CASFLGRDTEAFF,TGTGCCAGCTTCCTGGGGAGGGACACTGAAGCTTTCTTT
NA,TRBJ2-2,TRBV7-7,NA,CASTPLGGSNTGELFF,TGTGCTAGCACCCCACTCGGGGGTTCGAACACCGGGGAGCTGTTTTTT
NA,TRBJ1-3,TRBV2,NA,CASSRRLSGNTIYF,TGTGCCAGCAGCCGGCGACTCTCTGGAAACACCATATATTTT
NA,TRBJ1-5,TRBV20-1,NA,CSASYRERPQHF,TGCAGTGCTAGTTACAGGGAACGGCCCCAGCATTTT
NA,TRBJ1-5,TRBV5-6,TRBD1,CASSRAGGQPQHF,TGTGCCAGCAGCCGGGCAGGGGGTCAGCCCCAGCATTTT
NA,TRBJ2-3,TRBV29-1,NA,CSVGRGDDTQYF,TGCAGCGTCGGTAGGGGCGACGATACGCAGTATTTT
NA,TRBJ2-3,TRBV5-4,NA,CASSFGAEGVTDTQYF,TGTGCCAGCAGCTTTGGGGCGGAGGGAGTCACAGATACGCAGTATTTT
NA,TRBJ2-1,TRBV4-1,TRBD2,CASSQGAGVSYNEQFF,TGCGCCAGCAGCCAAGGAGCGGGGGTTTCCTACAATGAGCAGTTCTTC
NA,TRBJ1-1,TRBV5-4,NA,CASSLGRLNTEAFF,TGTGCCAGCAGCTTGGGCAGGTTGAACACTGAAGCTTTCTTT
NA,TRBJ1-4,TRBV4-1,NA,CASSRQGGIDEKLFF,TGCGCCAGCAGCCGGCAGGGAGGTATTGATGAAAAACTGTTTTTT
NA,TRBJ2-7,TRBV7-6,NA,CASSLETGPSSYEQYF,TGTGCCAGCAGCTTAGAGACAGGCCCGAGCTCCTACGAGCAGTACTTC
NA,TRBJ2-1,TRBV12-3/TRBV12-4,NA,CASQGFWNEQFF,TGTGCCAGCCAGGGGTTTTGGAATGAGCAGTTCTTC
NA,TRBJ1-1,TRBV27,NA,CASSPPGHKNTEAFF,TGTGCCAGCAGTCCACCGGGACACAAGAACACTGAAGCTTTCTTT
NA,TRBJ2-2,TRBV4-1,NA,CASSPIQTGSPPGELFF,TGCGCCAGCAGCCCGATCCAAACAGGGAGTCCCCCCGGGGAGCTGTTTTTT
NA,TRBJ2-7,TRBV10-3,TRBD2,CAISLSGGDYEQYF,TGTGCCATCAGCCTTAGCGGGGGGGACTACGAGCAGTACTTC
NA,TRBJ1-1,TRBV10-3,TRBD1,CAISELGQGNTEAFF,TGTGCCATCAGTGAGTTGGGACAGGGAAACACTGAAGCTTTCTTT
NA,TRBJ2-2,TRBV7-8,NA,CASSLLAGRPQRGELFF,TGTGCCAGCAGCTTATTAGCCGGGAGACCGCAGCGCGGGGAGCTGTTTTTT
NA,TRBJ2-7,TRBV6-2/TRBV6-3,TRBD1,CASSYPGQGSYEQYF,TGTGCCAGCAGTTACCCTGGACAGGGCTCCTACGAGCAGTACTTC
NA,TRBJ2-7,TRBV7-2,TRBD2,CASSRREGPLEQYF,TGTGCCAGCAGCCGCAGGGAGGGACCCCTCGAGCAGTACTTC
once,TRBJ2-5,TRBV7-3,NA,CASSLGATGYTETQYF,TGTGCCAGCAGCTTAGGCGCTACAGGGTACACAGAGACCCAGTACTTC
NA,TRBJ2-2,TRBV29-1,NA,CSAETDYTGELFF,TGCAGCGCCGAGACTGATTACACCGGGGAGCTGTTTTTT
NA,TRBJ2-7,TRBV7-2,NA,CASSLVARLYEQYF,TGTGCCAGCAGCTTAGTTGCCAGATTGTACGAGCAGTACTTC
NA,TRBJ1-2,TRBV12-3/TRBV12-4,NA,CASRLTPNYGYTF,TGTGCCAGCAGGCTGACACCTAACTATGGCTACACCTTC
NA,TRBJ2-5,TRBV5-8,NA,CASSFRGQPQETQYF,TGTGCCAGCAGCTTCAGAGGACAGCCCCAAGAGACCCAGTACTTC
NA,TRBJ1-4,TRBV19,NA,CASSIDPAGGEKLFF,TGTGCCAGTAGTATAGATCCCGCCGGCGGGGAAAAACTGTTTTTT
few,TRBJ1-2,TRBV18,NA,CASSQSAGNYGYTF,TGTGCCAGCTCACAATCCGCAGGGAACTATGGCTACACCTTC
NA,TRBJ1-2,TRBV25-1,NA,CASSEGWSDYGYTF,TGTGCCAGCAGTGAAGGTTGGAGCGACTATGGCTACACCTTC